This TCR beta chain was sequenced for a study of cytomegalovirus exposure and HLA in healthy donors. Overall study: The 120 validation repertoires were produced on the same platform as the 670 or so repertoires of the first cohort. This was reported in a later analysis.

Assay: immunoSEQ multiplex PCR; the TCRdb copy retains only in-frame clones and omits some. The sample lists more than 85,000 clones; around 87% were seen once. This sequence was found in a woman younger than 30 in good health and CMV-seropositive. The sample taken for sequencing was PBMCs.

The CDR3 is CASSLERDGNYGYTF. CDR3 DNA sequence: TGTGCCAGCAGTTTAGAGCGGGATGGCAACTATGGCTACACCTTC. This chain joins TRBV28 and TRBJ1-2; D not resolved. This CDR3 spans 15 amino acids. The V gene's germline CDR1 is MDHEN and CDR2 SYDVKM. V was shortened by 2 bases and J by 2 bases, with 12 bases between the two germline ends.